This T cell receptor beta chain was recovered during a study of CD8 T cells in Susac syndrome. The CDR3 length is 15 residues. Germline CDR1 reads MNHNS; CDR2 reads SASEGT. The J segment lost 4 bases and the V segment lost 6 bases, leaving 10 bases of the junction unmatched. Sequencing of TCR beta was performed on blood CD8+ T cells and on blood CD4+ T cells. FACS enriched CD8+ TEMRA cells, while bulk CD8+ and CD4+ were negatively isolated. Random hexamers were used to reverse transcribe the RNA input (about 0.45 to 1 ug). An immunoSEQ multiplex PCR generated amplified TCR beta CDR3 products spanning 54 Vbeta and 13 Jbeta. Using its own MiXCR run on the immunoSEQ multiplex PCR reads, TCRdb lists one record per CDR3 protein. Found here are 300,000 or so distinct CDR3 sequences, about 92% of them singletons; the top ten hold about 0.07%.

The sample taken for sequencing was CD4+ T cells from PBMCs. V and J are TRBV6-1 and TRBJ2-7; 9 bases line up with TRBD1. The TCR originated in a human donor with multiple sclerosis. CDR3 residues: CASREPGQGRYEQYF. Written as DNA, the CDR3 is TGTGCCAGCAGGGAACCGGGACAGGGACGATACGAGCAGTACTTC.